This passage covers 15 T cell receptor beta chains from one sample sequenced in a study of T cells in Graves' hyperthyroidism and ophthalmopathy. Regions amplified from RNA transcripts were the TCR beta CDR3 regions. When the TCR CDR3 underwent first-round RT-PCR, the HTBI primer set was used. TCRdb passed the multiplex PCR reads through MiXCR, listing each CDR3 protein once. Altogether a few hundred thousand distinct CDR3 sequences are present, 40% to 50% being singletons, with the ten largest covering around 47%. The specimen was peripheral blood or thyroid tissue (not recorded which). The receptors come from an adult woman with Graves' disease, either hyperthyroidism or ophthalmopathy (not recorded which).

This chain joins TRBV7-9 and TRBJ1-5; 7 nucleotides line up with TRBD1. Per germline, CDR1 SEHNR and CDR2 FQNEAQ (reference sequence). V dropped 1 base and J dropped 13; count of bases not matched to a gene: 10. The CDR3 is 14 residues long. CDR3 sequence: CASSLGGGGPGQHF. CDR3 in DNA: TGTGCCAGCAGCTTAGGAGGGGGCGGACCCGGACAGCATTTT.

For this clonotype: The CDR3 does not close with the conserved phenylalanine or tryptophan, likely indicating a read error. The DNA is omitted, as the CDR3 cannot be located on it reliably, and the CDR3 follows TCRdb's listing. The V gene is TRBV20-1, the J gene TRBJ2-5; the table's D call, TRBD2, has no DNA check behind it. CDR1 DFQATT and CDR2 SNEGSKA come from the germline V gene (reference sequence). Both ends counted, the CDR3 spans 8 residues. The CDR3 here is CSARGLAG.

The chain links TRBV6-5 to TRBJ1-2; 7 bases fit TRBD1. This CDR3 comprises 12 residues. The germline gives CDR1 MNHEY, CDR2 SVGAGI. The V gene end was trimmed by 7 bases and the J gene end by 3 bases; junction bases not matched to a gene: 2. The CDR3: CASTGGDYGYTF. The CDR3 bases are TGTGCCAGCACAGGGGGTGACTATGGCTACACCTTC.

The CDR3 region has the DNA TGCGCCAGCAGCACCAGCCAGGGAACCGGGGAGCTGTTTTTT. Residues: CASSTSQGTGELFF. The rearrangement uses TRBV5-1 and TRBJ2-2; D is possibly TRBD1 (5 bases). V was trimmed by 4 bases and J by 5 bases, leaving 12 bases between them. CDR3 length: 14 amino acids. CDR1 is SGHRS, CDR2 YFSETQ, per germline.

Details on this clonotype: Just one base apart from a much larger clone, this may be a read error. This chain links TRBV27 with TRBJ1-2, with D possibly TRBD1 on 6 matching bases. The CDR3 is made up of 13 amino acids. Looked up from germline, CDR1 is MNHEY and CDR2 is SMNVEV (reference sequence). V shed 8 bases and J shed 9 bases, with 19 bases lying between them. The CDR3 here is CASLPSGGDSYTF. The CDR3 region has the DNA TGTGCCAGCCTACCCTCCGGGGGCGATAGCTACACCTTC.

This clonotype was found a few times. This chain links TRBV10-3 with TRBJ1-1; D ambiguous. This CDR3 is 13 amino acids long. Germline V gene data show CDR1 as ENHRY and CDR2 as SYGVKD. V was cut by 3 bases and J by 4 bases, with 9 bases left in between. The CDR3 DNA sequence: TGTGCCATCAGTGATGGCGGGCGCACTGAAGCTTTCTTT. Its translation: CAISDGGRTEAFF.

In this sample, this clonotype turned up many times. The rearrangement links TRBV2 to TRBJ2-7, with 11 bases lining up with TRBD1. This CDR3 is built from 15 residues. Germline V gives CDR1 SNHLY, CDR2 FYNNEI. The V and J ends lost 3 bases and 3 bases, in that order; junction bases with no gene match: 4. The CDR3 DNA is TGTGCCAGCAGTGACACGGACAGGGGGCACTACGAGCAGTACTTC. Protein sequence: CASSDTDRGHYEQYF.

The CDR3 DNA sequence: TGTGCCACCAGTGATTACGGGGCCAACGTCCTGACTTTC. It codes for CATSDYGANVLTF. The chain joins TRBV24-1 to TRBJ2-6; D gene ambiguous. The V and J ends lost 2 bases and 4 bases respectively, with 2 bases between them. Per the germline V gene, CDR1 is KGHDR and CDR2 is SFDVKD. This CDR3 is built from 13 residues.

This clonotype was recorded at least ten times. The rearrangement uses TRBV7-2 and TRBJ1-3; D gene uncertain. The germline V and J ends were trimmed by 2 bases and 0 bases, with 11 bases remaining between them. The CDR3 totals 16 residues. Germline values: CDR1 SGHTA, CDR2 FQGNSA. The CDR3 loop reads CASSLWEAHSGNTIYF. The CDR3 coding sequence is TGTGCCAGCAGCTTATGGGAGGCCCACTCTGGAAACACCATATATTTT.

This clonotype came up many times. CDR3 DNA: TGCAGCGTTGGGGGGACAGAAGGCGGTCTAACTAATGAAAAACTGTTTTTT. Amino acid sequence: CSVGGTEGGLTNEKLFF. The chain combines TRBV29-1 with TRBJ1-4; 7 bases agree with TRBD1. After removal of 4 bases from V and 1 base from J, the junction contained 12 bases not matched to a gene. The CDR3 runs 17 residues. The V gene's germline CDR1 is SQVTM and CDR2 ANQGSEA.

The CDR3 nucleotides are TGTGCCAGCAGCCCTAGCCCGGGACACAACGTAGGCTACACCTTC. Residues: CASSPSPGHNVGYTF. The chain uses TRBV7-2 and TRBJ1-2; weak D call: TRBD1 (6 bases). This CDR3 has 15 amino acids. The germline gives CDR1 SGHTA, CDR2 FQGNSA. Deletions cut 5 bases from V and 8 bases from J, with 21 bases between.

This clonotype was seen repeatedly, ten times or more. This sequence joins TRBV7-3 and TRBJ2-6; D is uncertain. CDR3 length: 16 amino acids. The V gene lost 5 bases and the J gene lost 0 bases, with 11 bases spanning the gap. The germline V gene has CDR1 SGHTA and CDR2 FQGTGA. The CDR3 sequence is CASSKPPHSGANVLTF. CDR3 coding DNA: TGTGCCAGCAGCAAACCCCCCCACTCTGGGGCCAACGTCCTGACTTTC.

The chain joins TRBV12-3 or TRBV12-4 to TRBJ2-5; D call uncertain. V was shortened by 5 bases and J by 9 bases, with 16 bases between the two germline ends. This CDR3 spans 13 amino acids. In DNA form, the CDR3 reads TGTGCCAGCAGTCAAGGGCGGCAAAGGGCCCAGTACTTC. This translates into CASSQGRQRAQYF.

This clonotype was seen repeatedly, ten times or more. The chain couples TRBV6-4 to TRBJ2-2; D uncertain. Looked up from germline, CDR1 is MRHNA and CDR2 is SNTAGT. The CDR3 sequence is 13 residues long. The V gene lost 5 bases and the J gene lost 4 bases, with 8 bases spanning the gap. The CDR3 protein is CASSREPTGELFF. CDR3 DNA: TGTGCCAGCAGTAGGGAACCCACCGGGGAGCTGTTTTTT.

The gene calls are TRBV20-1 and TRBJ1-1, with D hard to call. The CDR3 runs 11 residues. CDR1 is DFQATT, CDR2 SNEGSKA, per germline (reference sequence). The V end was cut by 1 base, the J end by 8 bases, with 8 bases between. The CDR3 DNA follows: TGCAGTGCTAGAGGTAGTCCGGAAGCTTTCTTT. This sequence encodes CSARGSPEAFF.